This is a list of T cell receptor beta chains from one sample in a study of blood T cells in healthy people across ages. TCRdb analysed the 5' RACE reads with MiXCR anew, one entry per CDR3 protein. The sample yields about 1,800,000 distinct CDR3 sequences, 28% seen once. The specimen sequenced was blood. Every receptor here comes from a woman in her twenties or thirties in good health. CDR3s include the opening cysteine and the closing phenylalanine or tryptophan. D genes are given only for firm matches. Part of the rows lack a size; the others show once, few, many or a class for expanded clones.

V gene	J gene	clone size	D gene	CDR3 DNA	CDR3 protein
TRBV29-1	TRBJ2-5	many	NA	TGCAGCGAATCTTCCGGGGGGACCCAGTACTTC	CSESSGGTQYF
TRBV6-1	TRBJ2-7	NA	NA	TGTGCCAGCAGGGAAATGGGGGAAGAGGACGAGCAGTACTTC	CASREMGEEDEQYF
TRBV10-1	TRBJ2-7	many	NA	TGCGCCAGCAGTAAATCGGACGGTCTCTACGAGCAGTACTTC	CASSKSDGLYEQYF
TRBV11-2	TRBJ2-7	NA	NA	TGTGCCAGCAGGGGCAGTGACTCCTACAATGAGCAGTACTTC	CASRGSDSYNEQYF
TRBV12-3/TRBV12-4	TRBJ2-3	NA	NA	TGTGCCAGCAGTCAGAAACGGGACGCGTTAAGCACAGATGCGCAGTATTTT	CASSQKRDALSTDAQYF
TRBV6-5	TRBJ1-2	NA	NA	TGTGCCAGCAAACAGGGTGGGTTAATTGGCTACACCTTC	CASKQGGLIGYTF
TRBV7-2	TRBJ1-3	NA	NA	TGTGCCAGCAGCCAACAACTACCGAGTCCGACCTCTGGAAACACCATATATTTT	CASSQQLPSPTSGNTIYF
TRBV6-5	TRBJ2-3	few	NA	TGTGCCAGCAGTTTAGTCAGACAATATCCGCAGTATTTT	CASSLVRQYPQYF
TRBV12-3/TRBV12-4	TRBJ2-7	many	NA	TGTGCCAGCAGTTTATACGAGGCAGACGAGCAGTACTTC	CASSLYEADEQYF
TRBV18	TRBJ1-2	NA	NA	TGTGCCAGCTCACCGCTTCGGACAGACCGACAATTCTATGGCTACACCTTC	CASSPLRTDRQFYGYTF
TRBV10-3	TRBJ1-5	few	NA	TGTGCCATCAGTGCTCAAGACCCGAGCAATCAGCCCCAGCATTTT	CAISAQDPSNQPQHF
TRBV7-9	TRBJ2-3	NA	NA	TGTGTCAGCAGCTTAGGGGGGTCCACAGATACGCAGTATTTT	CVSSLGGSTDTQYF
TRBV7-9	TRBJ2-3	many	NA	TGTGCCAGCAGCTATCAGCGTACGAGCACAGATACGCAGTATTTT	CASSYQRTSTDTQYF
TRBV7-9	TRBJ2-5	many	NA	TGTGCCAGCAGCTTACGGGCGGCCAAAGAGACCCAGTACTTC	CASSLRAAKETQYF
TRBV6-1	TRBJ2-4	NA	TRBD1	TGTGCCAGCAGTGGACCTAATAAAGGGACAGGGGATAGGCAGTACTTC	CASSGPNKGTGDRQYF
TRBV28	TRBJ2-3	NA	NA	TGTGCCAGCAGTTTCGTCAACGGGGGTGGTACGCAGTATTTT	CASSFVNGGGTQYF
TRBV28	TRBJ2-5	few	NA	TGTGCCAGCAACAAAAGGGGGGACAGACAAGAGACCCAGTACTTC	CASNKRGDRQETQYF
TRBV18	TRBJ2-3	NA	TRBD2	TGTGCCAGCTCACCGATAGTGTCCAGCGGGAGAATAGATACGCAGTATTTT	CASSPIVSSGRIDTQYF
TRBV7-2	TRBJ2-6	few	NA	TGTGCCGGCGGTGGGGGGTTTGCTGGGGCCAACGTCCTGACTTTC	CAGGGGFAGANVLTF
TRBV12-3/TRBV12-4	TRBJ2-1	NA	TRBD2	TGTGCCAGCAGTTTGGGCGGGAGCTCTTCCTACGAACAGTTCTTC	CASSLGGSSSYEQFF
TRBV20-1	TRBJ2-4	few	TRBD2	TGCAGTGCTAGAGACCTAGCGGGGGGGCGTGAGCAGTACTTC	CSARDLAGGREQYF
TRBV18	TRBJ2-7	NA	NA	TGTGCCAGCTCAGGGATTACCACTGAGCAGTACTTC	CASSGITTEQYF
TRBV7-3	TRBJ1-1	NA	NA	TGTGCCAGCAGCTTTCAAGGGGTTTCCACTGAAGCTTTCTTT	CASSFQGVSTEAFF
TRBV30	TRBJ1-2	NA	NA	TGTGCCTGGAGCCCCTTTGAGACACAGGACTATGGCTACACCTTC	CAWSPFETQDYGYTF
TRBV5-1	TRBJ2-1	NA	TRBD2	TGCGCCAGCAGCTTGGGGTCAGCGGGAGGGTACAATGAGCTGTTCTTC	CASSLGSAGGYNELFF
TRBV12-3/TRBV12-4	TRBJ2-7	many	NA	TGTGCCAGCAGTTTGCTCTTTGGGGTTGGAAGCTCCTACGAGCAGTACTTC	CASSLLFGVGSSYEQYF
TRBV30	TRBJ1-4	NA	TRBD1	TGTGCTCGTGGGACAGAGAATGAAAAACGGTTTTTT	CARGTENEKRFF
TRBV20-1	TRBJ2-7	NA	NA	TGCGGTGCTACAGGTTCTTGGTACGAGCAGTACTTC	CGATGSWYEQYF
TRBV24-1	TRBJ2-1	NA	TRBD1	TGTGCCACCAGTGACCCGGGACAGGGATCCAATGAGCAGTTCTTC	CATSDPGQGSNEQFF
TRBV14	TRBJ2-1	NA	TRBD2	TGTGCCAGCAGCGAACGAACGGGACTAGCGGGAAATGAGCAGTTCTTC	CASSERTGLAGNEQFF
TRBV5-1	TRBJ2-4	NA	NA	TGCGCCAGCTCAAGGACAGGAGGAGGGAATGAGCAGTACTTC	CASSRTGGGNEQYF
TRBV15	TRBJ1-4	few	NA	TGTGCCACCAGCAGAGATCGCGGCCTTCCCAATGAAAAACTGTTTTTT	CATSRDRGLPNEKLFF
TRBV29-1	TRBJ2-5	many	NA	TGCAGCGTTGGAGAAACGGAGACCCAGTACTTC	CSVGETETQYF
TRBV7-2	TRBJ2-7	NA	TRBD1	TGTGCCAGCAGCCCAGGTGGGACAGGGGGCTACGAGCAGTACTTC	CASSPGGTGGYEQYF